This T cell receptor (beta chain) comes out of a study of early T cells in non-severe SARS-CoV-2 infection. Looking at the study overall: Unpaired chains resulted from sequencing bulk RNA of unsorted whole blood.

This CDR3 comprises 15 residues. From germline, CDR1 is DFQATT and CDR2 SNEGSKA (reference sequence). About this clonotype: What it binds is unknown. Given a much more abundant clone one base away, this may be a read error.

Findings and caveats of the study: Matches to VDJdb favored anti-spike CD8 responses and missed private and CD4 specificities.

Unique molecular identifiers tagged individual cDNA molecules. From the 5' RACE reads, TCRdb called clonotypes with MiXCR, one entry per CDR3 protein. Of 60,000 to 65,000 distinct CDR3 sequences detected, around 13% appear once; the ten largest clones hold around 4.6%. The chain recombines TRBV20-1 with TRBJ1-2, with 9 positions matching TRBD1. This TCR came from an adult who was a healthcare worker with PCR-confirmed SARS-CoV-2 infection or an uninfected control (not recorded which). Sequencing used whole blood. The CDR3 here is CSTRDSRTGVYGYTF. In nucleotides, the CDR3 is TGCAGTACTAGAGATTCCAGGACAGGGGTTTATGGCTACACCTTC.